This T cell receptor beta chain was captured by sequencing in a study of T cells expressing NK-cell markers. Germline CDR1 LGHDT, CDR2 YNNKEL (reference sequence). The CDR3 has 13 amino acids. For each CDR3 protein, TCRdb gives one entry from its re-call of the 5' RACE reads, without DNA. Listed are 300,000 to 500,000 distinct CDR3 sequences; about 10% falls within the top ten. This chain joins TRBV3-1 and TRBJ2-7. This clonotype was obtained from a woman in her 50s in good health. The source material was blood T cells: a sorted CD56 or NKG2C T cell subset, CD4+ or CD8+ T cells, or bulk PBMC T cells (not recorded which). CDR3 loop: CASSQEATYEQYF.